Following are 13 T cell receptor beta chains from one sample sequenced in a study of response to subunit inactivated influenza vaccine. TCRdb ran MiXCR on the RT-PCR reads and lists one entry per CDR3 protein. The table records around 500,000 distinct CDR3 sequences, roughly 11% of them present only once. The sequences come from PBMCs from blood, collected about 40 days after vaccination. The origin of the receptors is a man over 45 who received an inactivated influenza vaccine.

This sequence joins TRBV10-2 and TRBJ1-4; the D gene is possibly TRBD1 (6 bases). Trimming removed 10 bases at V and 2 bases at J, with 11 bases between. Per the germline V gene, CDR1 is WSHSY and CDR2 is SAAADI. This CDR3 region has 13 residues. CDR3: CATQGSTNEKLFF. CDR3 DNA sequence: TGCGCCACACAGGGTTCGACTAATGAAAAACTGTTTTTT.

Ten or more counts support this clonotype. The rearrangement joins TRBV12-3 or TRBV12-4 to TRBJ2-1; possibly TRBD2 for D (6 bases). Trimming removed 2 bases at V and 7 bases at J, with 9 bases between. This CDR3 contains 13 residues. The CDR3 region has the DNA TGTGCCAGCAGTTTATTGGAGGGGAATGAGCAGTTCTTC. Protein: CASSLLEGNEQFF.

The chain is built from TRBV5-6 and TRBJ2-7; no reliable D call. The CDR3 has 14 amino acids. CDR1 and CDR2 from the germline V gene are SGHDT and YYEEEE. The ends were cut back, 0 bases at V and 5 bases at J, with 12 bases in the middle. This chain's CDR3 is CASSLEVDNHEQYF. The CDR3, as DNA: TGTGCCAGCAGCTTGGAGGTTGATAACCACGAGCAGTACTTC.

This clonotype was counted many times. The chain is built from TRBV5-5 and TRBJ2-7; the D is unclear. This CDR3 region has 16 residues. V lost 5 bases and J lost 2, with 20 bases in between. Germline assignment: CDR1 SGHKS and CDR2 YYEKEE (reference sequence). CDR3 amino acids: CASRRALETVAYEQYF. CDR3 DNA: TGTGCCAGCAGACGCGCGCTTGAAACAGTTGCCTACGAGCAGTACTTC.

This clonotype was counted only a few times. This chain links TRBV20-1 with TRBJ2-7, with D maybe TRBD2 (6 bases). This CDR3 spans 12 amino acids. The V end lost 8 bases, the J end lost 2 bases, and 13 bases lay between the germline ends. Germline V lookup: CDR1 DFQATT, CDR2 SNEGSKA (reference sequence). The CDR3 nucleotides are TGCAGTTATAGCGGCCTTACCTACGAGCAGTACTTC. It encodes CSYSGLTYEQYF.

The table lists this clonotype with many counts. The chain combines TRBV29-1 with TRBJ1-2; TRBD1 matches at 10 bases. Germline values: CDR1 SQVTM, CDR2 ANQGSEA. The CDR3 has 15 amino acids. Trimming removed 6 bases from V and 3 bases from J; junction bases left unmatched: 10. The DNA of the CDR3 is TGCAGCGTCCCCAGTGGAGACAGGGGGCACTATGGCTACACCTTC. It translates to CSVPSGDRGHYGYTF.

This clonotype showed up many times. The gene calls are TRBV29-1 and TRBJ2-5; perhaps TRBD2 as D (6 bases). Germline assignment: CDR1 SQVTM and CDR2 ANQGSEA. The V gene lost 0 bases and the J gene lost 7 bases, with 12 bases spanning the gap. The CDR3 totals 13 residues. The CDR3 spells CSVEDGVSGTQYF. The CDR3 region has the DNA TGCAGCGTTGAAGATGGTGTTAGCGGGACCCAGTACTTC.

The rearrangement links TRBV20-1 to TRBJ2-3, with TRBD2 matching 12 bases. CDR1 and CDR2 (germline): DFQATT, SNEGSKA (reference sequence). CDR3 size: 22 residues. V was pared by 0 bases and J by 0 bases, with 19 bases of the junction left unmatched. The DNA of the CDR3 is TGCAGTGCTAGAGATGGGCCGTTGTTACTAGCGGGAGGCCCTATTAGCACAGATACGCAGTATTTT. Translated: CSARDGPLLLAGGPISTDTQYF.

The table lists this clonotype with a few counts. This chain's CDR3 is CASSSGTGSKETQYF. The CDR3, as DNA: TGCGCCAGCAGCTCTGGGACAGGGAGTAAAGAGACCCAGTACTTC. The V gene is TRBV5-1, the J gene TRBJ2-5, with 9 bases fitting TRBD1. J lost 3 bases, V lost 3 bases, and 6 bases had no gene match. This CDR3 is 15 amino acids long. Germline CDR1 SGHRS, CDR2 YFSETQ.

The chain recombines TRBV11-1 with TRBJ1-1; 10 nucleotides align to TRBD1. V dropped 5 bases and J dropped 1; count of bases not matched to a gene: 13. The CDR3 consists of 18 residues. CDR1 SGHAT and CDR2 FQDESV come from the germline V gene (reference sequence). DNA for the CDR3: TGTGCCAGCAGCCCGTTTGCGCGACAGGGGGCCCCGAACACTGAAGCTTTCTTT. Translating it yields CASSPFARQGAPNTEAFF. The full variable domain, its missing parts supplied by reference TRBV11-1 and TRBJ1-1, is EAEVAQSPRYKITEKSQAVAFWCDPISGHATLYWYRQILGQGPELLVQFQDESVVDDSQLPKDRFSAERLKGVDSTLKIQPAELGDSAMYLCASSPFARQGAPNTEAFFGQGTRLTVV.

The rearrangement joins TRBV3-1 to TRBJ1-1; the D is unclear. The germline CDR1 and CDR2 sequences are LGHDT and YNNKEL (reference sequence). With 4 bases removed from V and 10 bases from J, the gap between germline ends came to 16 bases. The CDR3 totals 13 residues. The CDR3 spells CASSPGERSAAFF. The CDR3, as DNA: TGTGCCAGCAGCCCCGGGGAAAGGTCAGCAGCTTTCTTT. Using reference TRBV3-1 and TRBJ1-1 for the parts outside the CDR3, the full variable domain is DTAVSQTPKYLVTQMGNDKSIKCEQNLGHDTMYWYKQDSKKFLKIMFSYNNKELIINETVPNRFSPKSPDKAHLNLHINSLELGDSAVYFCASSPGERSAAFFGQGTRLTVV.

This clonotype was observed a few times. The V gene is TRBV9, the J gene TRBJ1-2, with no clear D. This CDR3 is built from 15 residues. The V gene lost 3 bases and the J gene lost 2 bases, with 14 bases spanning the gap. Germline V CDR1 and CDR2: SGDLS, YYNGEE. The CDR3, as DNA: TGTGCCAGCAGCGACCCCCCCGGAGGGAACTATGGCTACACCTTC. This codes for CASSDPPGGNYGYTF.

This clonotype was seen a handful of times. CDR3 nucleotide sequence: TGTGCCAGCAGCTTAGGACAGGGGGCAGTAACCGGGGAGCTGTTTTTT. It encodes CASSLGQGAVTGELFF. This chain connects TRBV7-2 to TRBJ2-2, with 10 bases aligning to TRBD1. Trimming took 1 base from V and 5 from J; bases not matched to a gene: 4. From germline, CDR1 is SGHTA and CDR2 FQGNSA. There are 16 residues in the CDR3.